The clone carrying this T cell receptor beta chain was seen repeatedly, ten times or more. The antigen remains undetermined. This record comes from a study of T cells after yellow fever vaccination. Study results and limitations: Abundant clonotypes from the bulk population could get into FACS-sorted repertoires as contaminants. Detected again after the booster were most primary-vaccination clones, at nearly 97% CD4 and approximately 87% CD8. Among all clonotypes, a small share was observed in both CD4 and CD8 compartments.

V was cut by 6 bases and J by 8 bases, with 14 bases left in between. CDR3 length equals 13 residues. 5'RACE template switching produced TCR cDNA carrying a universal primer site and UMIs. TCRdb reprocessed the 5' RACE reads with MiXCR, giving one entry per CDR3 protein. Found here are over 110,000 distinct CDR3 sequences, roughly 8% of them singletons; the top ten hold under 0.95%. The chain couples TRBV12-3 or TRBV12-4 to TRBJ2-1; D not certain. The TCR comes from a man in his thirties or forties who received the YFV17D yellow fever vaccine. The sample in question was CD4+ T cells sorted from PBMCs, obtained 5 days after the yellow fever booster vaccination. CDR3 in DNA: TGTGCCAGCAGCTATTATCCGGCCGATGAGCAGTTCTTC. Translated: CASSYYPADEQFF.